The clone carrying this TCR beta chain showed up just a few times. Antigen unknown. This specimen belongs to a study of early T cells in non-severe SARS-CoV-2 infection. Study at large: RNA in bulk from unsorted whole blood was sequenced, and chains were unpaired.

cDNA molecules, individually, were tagged with unique molecular identifiers. TCRdb re-analysed the 5' RACE reads in MiXCR, keeping a single row per CDR3 protein. The repertoire includes around 60,000 distinct CDR3 sequences, less than 20% of them detected once, and about 8.8% sits in the top ten. Study-wide findings and caveats: Matching results from VDJdb favored anti-spike CD8 responses, leaving private and CD4 specificities undetected.

This receptor was obtained from an adult who was a healthcare worker with PCR-confirmed SARS-CoV-2 infection or an uninfected control (not recorded which). The sample was whole blood, taken at baseline.

The CDR3 coding sequence is TGTGCCAGCAGTTACTTGGGATCCAACTATGGCTACACCTTC. It specifies CASSYLGSNYGYTF. The rearrangement joins TRBV6-2 or TRBV6-3 to TRBJ1-2; D remains ambiguous. This CDR3 is 14 amino acids long. From germline, CDR1 is MNHEY and CDR2 SVGEGT. The V end was cut by 1 base, the J end by 2 bases, with 8 bases between.